This T cell receptor beta chain was sequenced during a study of blood T cell repertoires in COVID-19. Recovered Cohort 3 donors showed two negative PCRs, clearance, or symptom resolution. V was cut by 1 base and J by 4 bases, with 16 bases left in between. CDR1 SGHTA and CDR2 FQGNSA come from the germline V gene. The CDR3 extends over 16 amino acids. The table came from immunoSEQ multiplex PCR; TCRdb's copy has only in-frame clones and leaves some out. The sample yields a few hundred thousand clones, roughly 91% seen once. This receptor was taken from a woman aged 25 to 39 who had recovered from COVID-19. The chain carries TRBV7-2 and TRBJ2-5; the D gene is possibly TRBD2 (6 bases). Sample: PBMCs or T cells enriched from blood (not recorded which). The CDR3 DNA is TGTGCCAGCAGCTTAGATAAGCGGGCGGGGAGAGAGACCCAGTACTTC. Protein sequence: CASSLDKRAGRETQYF. The variable domain in full, with the rest retrieved from reference TRBV7-2 and TRBJ2-5, is GAGVSQSPSNKVTEKGKDVELRCDPISGHTALYWYRQSLGQGLEFLIYFQGNSAPDKSGLPSDRFSAERTGGSVSTLTIQRTQQEDSAVYLCASSLDKRAGRETQYFGPGTRLLVL.